This T cell receptor beta chain was retrieved from a study of beta chain features in type 1 diabetes (dated by TCRdb to the late 2010s). Some background on the complete study: No differences in mean age, gender distribution, total cell number or subset yield were found between patients and healthy donors. A total of about 100 million sorted cells were examined across all samples, and RNA yield correlated strongly with the number of cells per subset. The study compared TCRB repertoires of sorted circulating CD4+ T cell subsets between recently diagnosed type 1 diabetes patients and matched healthy donors. Regulatory and stem cell-like memory subsets were obtained from only 8 patients and roughly 8 healthy donors, while naive and central memory subsets were obtained from all 30 or so donors. The study at large found these results: Because small numbers of individuals were included in the HLA sub-analyses, any influence of HLA type on TCRB rearrangement was left unresolved. PCR may preferentially amplify shorter templates, but because patient and control samples were amplified and corrected together, any resulting skew would affect both groups equally. Because cDNA was sequenced instead of genomic DNA, activated cells with high expression could be over-represented, although the groups did not differ in activation or CD3 levels. Naive, central memory and regulatory TCRB repertoires appeared to be more similar among patients than among healthy donors. A moderate but significant shortening of TCRB CDR3 length was observed in type 1 diabetes patients in all four CD4+ subsets. At VDJ recombination sites, patients with type 1 diabetes made fewer insertions and deleted more nucleotides, a pattern implying thymic rearrangement abnormalities.

A few counts support this clone. There is no known antigen for this receptor. One base away there is no much larger clone; base qualities are not given. The entire isolated RNA was reverse transcribed using the High Capacity cDNA Reverse Transcription Kit, and thus expressed TCRB transcripts were sequenced. Deep immunoSEQ sequencing was performed on naive, central memory and regulatory T cell samples, with an average of roughly 4 million total reads per sample. Sorted cells were lysed in RLT buffer, and RNA was extracted using DNase-treated RNeasy Micro or Mini kits according to cell number. To prevent cross-contamination, each cell subset was processed individually, whereas patient and healthy donor samples were processed jointly. Using the immunoSEQ multiplex PCR, TCRB sequences were amplified from cDNA into 87-bp fragments spanning the CDR3 region. Sequencing of the amplicons was done on the Illumina HiSeq platform. Per the source publication's procedure: PCR bias was corrected computationally using synthetic template baselines, and reads within Hamming distance 2 were collapsed, with unmergeable singletons discarded. Reads were aligned against IMGT to assign V, D and J genes, CDR3 length and insertions or deletions at six rearrangement sites. Clonotype counts were normalized to sorted cell number within each subset before computing true diversity and Gini coefficients with the tcR R package. The overlap coefficient, calculated on TCRB nucleotide sequences, was used to quantify repertoire sharing. Out-of-frame TCRB sequences from naive cells were analyzed as a proxy for the pre-selection repertoire. The table comes from immuneACCESS by way of TCRdb, which keeps in-frame sequences with V and J called. Part of the clones is missing from these tables; in studies checked, under half for an unresolved V gene and the rest for unknown reasons. V and J calls and clone size are those listed in that table; D and trimming were worked out from the DNA. The sample yields around 300,000 clones; 9.5% to 11% were counted once. The leading ten clones occupy approximately 0.016% of the sample.

From each donor, a single peripheral blood sample of approximately 120 mL on average was drawn into heparinised tubes. A BD FACSAria II was used to sort naive, central memory, regulatory and stem cell-like memory CD4+ T cells with a panel that included CD45RO, CCR7, CD25, CD127, CD95 and CD27. All sorted populations exceeded 95% purity. Right away, PBMCs were isolated by Lymphoprep density gradient centrifugation and were stained directly, with no culture step. To minimize batch effects, samples were stained and sorted in pairs, one healthy donor with one patient per experiment. The germline V gene gives CDR1 as SGHRS and CDR2 as YFSETQ. The CDR3 goes from the cysteine to the phenylalanine over 16 residues. CDR3 DNA is the only sequence kept; it has 48 bases, read in frame from the first base. V is shortened by 2 bases, J by 1 base, and the region joining them spans 13 bases.

The sequence was collected from a woman in her thirties in good health. Sequences were obtained from naive CD4+ T cells from blood. The cell subset or site label here, explained by the study, means: true naive CD4+ T cells. Recombination connected TRBV5-1 to TRBJ2-1; a tentative D call is TRBD2 (6 bases match). The CDR3 sequence is CASSFDLAGSYNEQFF. The sequenced DNA: TGCGCCAGCAGCTTCGATTTGGCGGGATCCTACAATGAGCAGTTCTTC.